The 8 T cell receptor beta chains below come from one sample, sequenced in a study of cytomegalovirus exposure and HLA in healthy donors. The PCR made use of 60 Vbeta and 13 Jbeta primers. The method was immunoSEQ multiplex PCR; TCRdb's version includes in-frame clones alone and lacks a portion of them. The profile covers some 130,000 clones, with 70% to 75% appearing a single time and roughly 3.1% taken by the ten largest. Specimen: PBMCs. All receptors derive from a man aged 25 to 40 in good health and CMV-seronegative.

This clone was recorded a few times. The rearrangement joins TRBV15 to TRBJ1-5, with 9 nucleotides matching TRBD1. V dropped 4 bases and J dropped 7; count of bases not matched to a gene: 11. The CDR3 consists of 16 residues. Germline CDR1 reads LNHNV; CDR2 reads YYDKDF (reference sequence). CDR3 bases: TGTGCCACCAGCATGGGGACAGGGATTCTGGGGCAGCCCCAGCATTTT. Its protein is CATSMGTGILGQPQHF.

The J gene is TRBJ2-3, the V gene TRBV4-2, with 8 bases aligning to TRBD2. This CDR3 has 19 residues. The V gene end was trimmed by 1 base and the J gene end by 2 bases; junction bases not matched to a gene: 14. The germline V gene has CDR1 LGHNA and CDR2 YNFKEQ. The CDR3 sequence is CASSQAVLLAEMFTDTQYF. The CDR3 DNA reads TGTGCCAGCAGCCAAGCCGTGCTACTAGCGGAGATGTTCACAGATACGCAGTATTTT.

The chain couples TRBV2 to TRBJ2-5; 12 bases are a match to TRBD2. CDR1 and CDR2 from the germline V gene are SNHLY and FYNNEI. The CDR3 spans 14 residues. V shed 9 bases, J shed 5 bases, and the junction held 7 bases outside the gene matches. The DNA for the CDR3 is TGTGCCAGTTCGACTAGCGGGGGAGAGGAGACCCAGTACTTC. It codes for CASSTSGGEETQYF.

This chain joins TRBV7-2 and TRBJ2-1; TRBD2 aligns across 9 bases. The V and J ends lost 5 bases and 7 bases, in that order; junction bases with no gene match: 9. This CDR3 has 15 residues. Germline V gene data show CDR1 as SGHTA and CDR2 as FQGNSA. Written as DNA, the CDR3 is TGTGCCAGCAGCAACATAGCGGGAGCCAGAAATGAGCAGTTCTTC. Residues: CASSNIAGARNEQFF.

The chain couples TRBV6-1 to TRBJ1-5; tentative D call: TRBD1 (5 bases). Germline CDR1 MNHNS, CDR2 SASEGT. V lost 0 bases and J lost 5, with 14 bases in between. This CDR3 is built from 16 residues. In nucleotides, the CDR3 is TGTGCCAGCAGTGAAGCGCCCTTGGGGCTGGATCAGCCCCAGCATTTT. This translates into CASSEAPLGLDQPQHF.

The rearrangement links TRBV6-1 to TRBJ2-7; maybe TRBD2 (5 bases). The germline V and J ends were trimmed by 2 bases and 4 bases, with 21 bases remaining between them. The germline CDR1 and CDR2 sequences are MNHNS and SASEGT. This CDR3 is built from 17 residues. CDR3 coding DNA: TGTGCCAGCAGTGAAAGCCTCTCAGTGACTATATTTTACGAGCAGTACTTC. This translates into CASSESLSVTIFYEQYF.

The CDR3 region is CAVTGDAPSYEQYF. For the CDR3, the DNA is TGTGCCGTTACAGGGGATGCTCCGTCCTACGAGCAGTACTTC. The chain uses TRBV6-4 and TRBJ2-7; 7 bases line up with TRBD1. Germline V gene data show CDR1 as MRHNA and CDR2 as SNTAGT. CDR3 length: 14 amino acids. The V and J ends lost 11 bases and 1 base, in that order; junction bases with no gene match: 11.

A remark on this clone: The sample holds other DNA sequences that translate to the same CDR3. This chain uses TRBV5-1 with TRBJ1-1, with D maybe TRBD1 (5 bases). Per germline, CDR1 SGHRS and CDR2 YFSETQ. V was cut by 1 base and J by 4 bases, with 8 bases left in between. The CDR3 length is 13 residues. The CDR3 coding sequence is TGCGCCAGCAGCTTGTCCGGGGGCACTGAAGCTTTCTTT. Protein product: CASSLSGGTEAFF.